This entry features one TCR beta chain sequence. What it recognizes is unknown. The sample comes from a study of identifying expanded T cells in peripheral blood. General observations from the study: Variance in clone template counts between approximately two-week samples significantly increased with total template count across all healthy donors. About 1.3 clones differed between technical replicates, versus roughly 16 and 20 over time.

During the collection period, no donor immune events like infections were recorded. Clones were read by immunoSEQ multiplex PCR, and TCRdb kept only the in-frame ones, dropping some. This sample has 50,000 to 60,000 clones, with approximately 82% found just once. V lost 1 base to trimming and J lost 2 bases, with 11 bases between them. CDR3 length equals 15 residues. CDR1 SGHVS and CDR2 FQNEAQ come from the germline V gene. The sample was blood. The origin of this receptor is a person between 18 and 69 years old in good health. The chain carries TRBV7-8 and TRBJ1-2, with unresolved D. The CDR3 DNA reads TGTGCCAGCAGCTTAGTGTCAGGAAACAACTATGGCTACACCTTC. It yields the protein CASSLVSGNNYGYTF.